This T cell receptor beta chain was recorded in a study of cytomegalovirus exposure and HLA in healthy donors. In its sample, this clone was seen once. This PCR relied on a set of 60 Vbeta primers and 13 Jbeta primers. Sequenced by immunoSEQ multiplex PCR; TCRdb stores in-frame clones only, minus some. This table has 100,000 or so clones, over 60% appearing once. Between the trimmed V and J ends, which lost 5 bases and 4 bases, there was a span of 12 bases. The germline V gene has CDR1 KGHSH and CDR2 LQKENI. This CDR3 has 13 residues. Source material: PBMCs. The receptor comes from a male donor in good health and CMV-seropositive. V gene TRBV18 combines with J gene TRBJ2-7; the D gene is possibly TRBD1 (5 bases). Here the CDR3 reads CASSAQAGYEQYF. The CDR3 nucleotides are TGTGCCAGCTCAGCTCAGGCAGGGTACGAGCAGTACTTC.